These 31 T cell receptor beta chains were sequenced from one sample in a study of blood T cell repertoires in COVID-19. Profiling relied on immunoSEQ multiplex PCR, and the TCRdb table lists in-frame clones only, not all of them. Found here are about 110,000 clones, about four fifths of them singletons; the top ten hold 4% to 4.5%. Specimen: peripheral blood. These TCRs come from a woman aged 70 to 79 with acute or convalescent COVID-19.

The chain uses TRBV6-5 and TRBJ2-7; no reliable D call. V was cut by 2 bases and J by 3 bases, with 8 bases left in between. The length of the CDR3 is 13 residues. Per the germline V gene, CDR1 is MNHEY and CDR2 is SVGAGI. CDR3 protein: CASSYARYYEQYV. The CDR3 coding sequence is TGTGCCAGCAGTTACGCCCGCTACTACGAGCAGTACGTC.

V is TRBV6-6 and J is TRBJ2-1, with 8 bases that match TRBD2. V shed 5 bases, J shed 5 bases, and the junction held 8 bases outside the gene matches. CDR3 length: 15 residues. Germline loops: CDR1 MNHNY, CDR2 SVGAGI (reference sequence). The CDR3 reads CASSLVLADNNEQFF. CDR3 sequence (DNA): TGTGCCAGCAGTCTGGTACTAGCGGACAACAATGAGCAGTTCTTC.

This clone was recorded a few times. The chain carries TRBV28 and TRBJ2-5; the D gene is possibly TRBD2 (5 bases). The CDR3 sequence is 12 residues long. With 7 bases removed from V and 7 bases from J, the gap between germline ends came to 13 bases. Per the germline V gene, CDR1 is MDHEN and CDR2 is SYDVKM. The CDR3 spells CASTPSRGTQYF. The CDR3 coding sequence is TGTGCCAGCACCCCTAGCCGGGGGACCCAGTACTTC.

A note on this clone: Germline and junction disagree at one end, which may indicate a read error. The chain is built from TRBV7-7 and TRBJ2-1; 9 bases align to TRBD2. CDR3 size: 17 residues. Germline assignment: CDR1 SSHAT and CDR2 FNYEAQ (reference sequence). CDR3 protein: CASSLGTSRSSYNEQFF. CDR3 DNA sequence: TGTGCTAGCAGCTTAGGGACTAGCCGCAGCTCCTACAATGAGCAGTTCTTC. Full variable domain (outside the CDR3, taken from reference TRBV7-7 and TRBJ2-1): GAGVSQSPRYKVTKRGQDVTLRCDPISSHATLYWYQQALGQGPEFLTYFNYEAQPDKSGLPSDRFSAERPEGSISTLTIQRTEQRDSAMYRCASSLGTSRSSYNEQFFGPGTRLTVL.

The J gene is TRBJ1-2, the V gene TRBV9; TRBD1 matches 10 bases. Unmatched junction bases numbered 16, after V lost 3 bases and J lost 8 bases. Per the germline V gene, CDR1 is SGDLS and CDR2 is YYNGEE. The CDR3 is 17 residues long. This CDR3 reads CASSGLPGQGWASGYTF. Written as DNA, the CDR3 is TGTGCCAGCAGCGGCCTCCCGGGACAGGGGTGGGCGAGCGGCTACACCTTC.

The CDR3 DNA is TGTGCCAGCAGCCAAGGCTGGCAGTCCTGGGCCAACGTCCTGACTTTC. Translated, it gives CASSQGWQSWANVLTF. The V and J genes are TRBV4-2 and TRBJ2-6; D unclear. Trimming shortened V by 1 base and J by 5 bases, and 12 bases separated the two germline ends. The V gene's germline CDR1 is LGHNA and CDR2 YNFKEQ. CDR3 length: 16 amino acids.

Worth noting for this clone: The same CDR3 arises from other DNA sequences in this sample as well. V usage is TRBV19 and J usage is TRBJ1-4; 7 bases map to TRBD1. Germline lookup yields CDR1 LNHDA and CDR2 SQIVND (reference sequence). V shed 4 bases, J shed 0 bases, and the junction held 2 bases outside the gene matches. The CDR3 runs 15 residues. The CDR3 loop is CASSKGQSTNEKLFF. CDR3 nucleotide sequence: TGTGCCAGTAGTAAGGGACAGTCAACTAATGAAAAACTGTTTTTT.

The rearrangement links TRBV9 to TRBJ2-1; 8 bases match TRBD2. The CDR3 spans 15 residues. After removal of 4 bases from V and 7 bases from J, the junction contained 10 bases not matched to a gene. Per the germline V gene, CDR1 is SGDLS and CDR2 is YYNGEE. CDR3 amino acids: CASSHGSGSRNEQFF. The CDR3 DNA follows: TGTGCCAGCAGCCACGGGAGCGGGAGTCGGAATGAGCAGTTCTTC.

This sequence joins TRBV7-2 and TRBJ2-1; 13 nucleotides match TRBD2. Trimming took 0 bases from V and 9 from J; bases not matched to a gene: 5. The CDR3 loop spans 16 amino acids. The V gene's germline CDR1 is SGHTA and CDR2 FQGNSA. CDR3 amino acids: CASSLARLAGGPEQFF. The CDR3 nucleotides are TGTGCCAGCAGCTTAGCGCGACTAGCGGGGGGTCCTGAGCAGTTCTTC.

The V gene is TRBV23-1, the J gene TRBJ1-2; 10 bases line up with TRBD1. TRBV23-1 is identified as an open reading frame with a role that is uncertain. Trimming took 4 bases from V and 9 from J; bases not matched to a gene: 17. The CDR3 has 17 residues. The CDR3 region has the DNA TGCGCCAGCAGTCGTGGGGACAGGGGAGGGGACACTTTTAGCTACACCTTC. Its translation is CASSRGDRGGDTFSYTF.

The rearrangement joins TRBV9 to TRBJ2-1; 12 nucleotides match TRBD2. This CDR3 is built from 19 residues. V trimming: 3 bases; J trimming: 5 bases; junction bases outside the gene matches: 15. Germline CDR1 and CDR2: SGDLS and YYNGEE. CDR3: CASSGARTGLAGENNEQFF. DNA for the CDR3: TGTGCCAGCAGCGGGGCTAGGACGGGACTAGCGGGCGAGAACAATGAGCAGTTCTTC.

The chain recombines TRBV7-2 with TRBJ2-1; 7 bases map to TRBD2. Germline CDR1 SGHTA, CDR2 FQGNSA. This CDR3 comprises 15 residues. The J segment lost 9 bases and the V segment lost 6 bases, leaving 14 bases of the junction unmatched. The CDR3 sequence is CASSLEVLRESEQFF. CDR3 DNA: TGTGCCAGCAGTCTGGAAGTTTTGCGGGAGAGTGAGCAGTTCTTC.

This chain joins TRBV2 and TRBJ2-5; 8 positions match TRBD2. The CDR3 loop spans 19 amino acids. Germline values: CDR1 SNHLY, CDR2 FYNNEI. V gave up 2 bases and J gave up 4 bases; unmatched junction bases: 18. In nucleotides, the CDR3 is TGTGCCAGCAGTGAACTGACGGGAGGGCCTCAGGTAGTACTAGAGACCCAGTACTTC. Its translation is CASSELTGGPQVVLETQYF.

The rearrangement uses TRBV6-5 and TRBJ2-3; no reliable D call. The CDR3 has 12 amino acids. V gave up 6 bases and J gave up 3 bases, with 7 bases separating them. Germline CDR1 and CDR2: MNHEY and SVGAGI. The CDR3 loop reads CASRAETDTQYF. In DNA, the CDR3 is TGTGCCAGCAGGGCGGAAACAGATACGCAGTATTTT.

This clone showed up just once. The chain uses TRBV28 and TRBJ2-1; 9 nucleotides agree with TRBD2. J lost 10 bases, V lost 2 bases, and 12 bases had no gene match. CDR1 and CDR2 from the germline V gene are MDHEN and SYDVKM. The length of the CDR3 is 16 residues. CDR3 in amino acids: CASSLRREGILGEQFF. The CDR3 DNA is TGTGCCAGCAGTTTAAGGCGGGAGGGTATTTTGGGGGAGCAGTTCTTC.

This chain uses TRBV6-5 with TRBJ2-3; TRBD2 matches 12 bases. Germline CDR1 and CDR2: MNHEY and SVGAGI. The CDR3 spans 14 residues. J gave up 3 bases and V 8 bases, and 3 bases lay outside the gene matches. Here the CDR3 reads CASLAGGPTDTQYF. In DNA, the CDR3 is TGTGCCAGCCTAGCGGGAGGGCCGACAGATACGCAGTATTTT.

This clone appeared a few times. The chain carries TRBV18 and TRBJ2-2, with D maybe TRBD2 (6 bases). The CDR3 is made up of 14 amino acids. CDR1 is KGHSH and CDR2 is LQKENI in the germline V gene. Trimming removed 3 bases at V and 3 bases at J, with 8 bases between. CDR3 bases: TGTGCCAGCTCACCTTGGGGGGACACCGGGGAGCTGTTTTTT. Protein sequence: CASSPWGDTGELFF.

This clone appeared a single time. V gene TRBV19 combines with J gene TRBJ2-5, with TRBD1 as a possible D gene (6 bases). The CDR3 consists of 13 residues. Trimming took 9 bases from V and 7 from J, leaving 18 bases between them. Germline lookup yields CDR1 LNHDA and CDR2 SQIVND (reference sequence). The CDR3 protein is CASSGQSTGTQYF. CDR3 in DNA: TGTGCCAGCAGTGGACAGTCCACCGGGACCCAGTACTTC.

The chain links TRBV2 to TRBJ2-5; 7 nucleotides agree with TRBD1. From germline, CDR1 is SNHLY and CDR2 FYNNEI. This CDR3 is 12 amino acids long. Unmatched junction bases numbered 6, after V lost 10 bases and J lost 4 bases. The CDR3 here is CANAQGRETQYF. CDR3 bases: TGTGCCAACGCACAGGGGCGAGAGACCCAGTACTTC.

The chain links TRBV5-1 to TRBJ2-2, with D possibly being TRBD2 (6 bases). The V gene lost 5 bases and the J gene lost 8 bases, with 22 bases spanning the gap. The CDR3 length is 16 residues. Germline V lookup: CDR1 SGHRS, CDR2 YFSETQ. The CDR3, as DNA: TGCGCCAGCAGAAATACCGGGACTTCCTCACAAGGGGAGCTGTTTTTT. This gives the protein CASRNTGTSSQGELFF.

This clone was recorded only once. The genes are TRBV7-8 and TRBJ2-3, with 8 bases identical to TRBD1. Trimming took 5 bases from V and 3 from J; bases not matched to a gene: 4. This CDR3 is 14 amino acids long. Per the germline V gene, CDR1 is SGHVS and CDR2 is FQNEAQ. This CDR3 reads CASSTWTGTDTQYF. CDR3 nucleotides: TGTGCCAGCAGCACCTGGACAGGGACAGATACGCAGTATTTT.

The genes are TRBV10-1 and TRBJ1-1, with D unresolved. Germline CDR1 WNHNN, CDR2 SYGVQD (reference sequence). V dropped 2 bases and J dropped 5 bases, with 9 bases sitting between them. The CDR3 covers 13 residues. The CDR3 coding sequence is TGCGCCAGCAGTGAGACGGGGTTTACTGAAGCTTTCTTT. Its protein product is CASSETGFTEAFF.

The chain is built from TRBV19 and TRBJ1-5; D remains ambiguous. The CDR3 covers 15 residues. From germline, CDR1 is LNHDA and CDR2 SQIVND (reference sequence). Trimming removed 1 base at V and 5 bases at J, with 12 bases between. The chain's CDR3 is CASSIGPGRYQPQHF. CDR3 sequence (DNA): TGTGCCAGTAGTATAGGGCCCGGGAGATATCAGCCCCAGCATTTT.

This sequence joins TRBV28 and TRBJ1-2; D not resolved. Germline V gives CDR1 MDHEN, CDR2 SYDVKM. The CDR3 consists of 14 residues. Trimming took off 5 bases at V and 4 bases at J, with 14 bases between the two ends. CDR3 nucleotides: TGTGCCAGCAGTCAAAGGACGGGATTCTATGGCTACACCTTC. Residues: CASSQRTGFYGYTF.

This chain links TRBV6-5 with TRBJ1-1; D might be TRBD1 (6 bases). Germline-derived CDR1 and CDR2 are MNHEY and SVGAGI. The V gene lost 6 bases and the J gene lost 1 base, with 6 bases spanning the gap. CDR3 length: 12 amino acids. This chain's CDR3 is CASRDRNTEAFF. Written as DNA, the CDR3 is TGTGCCAGCAGGGACAGGAACACTGAAGCTTTCTTT.

The chain combines TRBV7-9 with TRBJ2-1, with 8 bases identical to TRBD2. V lost 5 bases to trimming and J lost 0 bases; unmatched junction nucleotides: 6. CDR3 length: 16 residues. CDR1 and CDR2 from the germline V gene are SEHNR and FQNEAQ (reference sequence). Written as DNA, the CDR3 is TGTGCCAGCAGCCTGCTAGCGGGTGGCTCCTACAATGAGCAGTTCTTC. Its translation is CASSLLAGGSYNEQFF.

The chain joins TRBV5-1 to TRBJ2-5; TRBD2 agrees at 7 bases. V shed 0 bases and J 2 bases; nucleotides not matched to a gene: 7. The CDR3 contains 16 residues. Germline values: CDR1 SGHRS, CDR2 YFSETQ. This chain's CDR3 is CASSLGPSGKQETQYF. CDR3 DNA: TGCGCCAGCAGCTTGGGTCCGAGCGGGAAGCAAGAGACCCAGTACTTC.

This clone was detected a few times. The chain employs TRBV6-6 and TRBJ1-2; D is possibly TRBD1 (6 bases). V lost 2 bases and J 8 bases, leaving 15 bases between the germline ends. The germline gives CDR1 MNHNY, CDR2 SVGAGI (reference sequence). CDR3 length: 14 amino acids. CDR3 in amino acids: CASSYGNRVEGYTF. The CDR3 DNA is TGTGCCAGCAGTTACGGGAACAGGGTAGAAGGCTACACCTTC.

In this sample, this clone turned up once. The chain links TRBV25-1 to TRBJ2-7, with TRBD1 matching 8 bases. Trimming took 4 bases from V and 0 from J; bases not matched to a gene: 8. The germline V gene encodes CDR1 MGHDK and CDR2 SYGVNS. The CDR3 sequence is 16 residues long. The CDR3 nucleotides are TGTGCCAGCAGTGGGGGCCGGACAGGGCTCTCCTACGAGCAGTACTTC. This translates into CASSGGRTGLSYEQYF.

CDR3 sequence (DNA): TGTGCCAGCAACTACGGATTAAAAGCTGGAAACACCATATATTTT. This encodes CASNYGLKAGNTIYF. V and J are TRBV5-6 and TRBJ1-3; D is uncertain. The V end was cut by 6 bases, the J end by 2 bases, with 15 bases between. The germline gives CDR1 SGHDT, CDR2 YYEEEE. The CDR3 runs 15 residues.

This clone is a singleton in its sample. J is TRBJ2-1 and V is TRBV5-4, with D hard to call. The V and J ends lost 4 bases and 6 bases respectively, with 8 bases between them. CDR3 length: 12 amino acids. Germline V gene data show CDR1 as SGHNT and CDR2 as YYREEE (reference sequence). The DNA of the CDR3 is TGTGCCAGCAGCGCCTTCAGCAATGAGCAGTTCTTC. It encodes CASSAFSNEQFF.